The rows below give T cell receptor beta chains drawn from one sample of a study of blood T cell repertoires in COVID-19. The protocol was immunoSEQ multiplex PCR, while the TCRdb copy is restricted to in-frame clones and leaves out a portion. The data contain around 450,000 clones, roughly 87% of them seen just once; the ten biggest clones take up 0.65% to 0.9%. Sequencing used PBMCs or T cells enriched from blood (not recorded which). The receptors originated from a woman aged 18-35 years who had recovered from COVID-19. Both conserved end residues are part of each CDR3. D genes are given only for firm matches. Not all rows give a size; the values are once, few, many and, for expanded clones, a class.

clone size: -
J gene: TRBJ1-2
D gene: -
V gene: TRBV24-1
CDR3 protein: CATSDTGTANGYTF
CDR3 DNA: TGTGCCACCAGTGATACCGGGACTGCTAATGGCTACACCTTC

clone size: -
J gene: TRBJ2-1
D gene: TRBD2
V gene: TRBV5-1
CDR3 protein: CASSLNSGVYNEQFF
CDR3 DNA: TGCGCCAGCAGCTTGAATAGCGGGGTCTACAATGAGCAGTTCTTC

clone size: -
J gene: TRBJ1-1
D gene: -
V gene: TRBV14
CDR3 protein: CASSQGTATNTEAFF
CDR3 DNA: TGTGCCAGCAGCCAAGGGACAGCGACGAACACTGAAGCTTTCTTT

clone size: -
J gene: TRBJ1-4
D gene: TRBD1
V gene: TRBV6-5
CDR3 protein: CASKTTGGDEKLFF
CDR3 DNA: TGTGCCAGCAAGACGACAGGGGGCGATGAAAAACTGTTTTTT

clone size: -
J gene: TRBJ1-2
D gene: -
V gene: TRBV7-9
CDR3 protein: CASSPGGLDGYTF
CDR3 DNA: TGTGCCAGCAGCCCGGGGGGGCTCGATGGCTACACCTTC

clone size: -
J gene: TRBJ1-2
D gene: -
V gene: TRBV14
CDR3 protein: CASSPTGNYGYTF
CDR3 DNA: TGTGCCAGCAGCCCCACAGGGAACTATGGCTACACCTTC

clone size: -
J gene: TRBJ2-5
D gene: TRBD2
V gene: TRBV30
CDR3 protein: CAWSSGGAETQYF
CDR3 DNA: TGTGCCTGGTCTAGCGGGGGGGCGGAGACCCAGTACTTC

clone size: -
J gene: TRBJ2-1
D gene: -
V gene: TRBV25-1
CDR3 protein: CASNPLGEGSGNEQFF
CDR3 DNA: TGTGCCAGCAACCCCCTAGGAGAGGGAAGCGGGAATGAGCAGTTCTTC

clone size: -
J gene: TRBJ2-1
D gene: -
V gene: TRBV2
CDR3 protein: CASSRTAILYNEQFF
CDR3 DNA: TGTGCCAGCAGCCGGACTGCTATACTCTACAATGAGCAGTTCTTC

clone size: once
J gene: TRBJ1-2
D gene: TRBD1
V gene: TRBV2
CDR3 protein: CASSGKGAFGGYTF
CDR3 DNA: TGTGCCAGCAGTGGAAAGGGGGCGTTCGGTGGCTACACCTTC

clone size: -
J gene: TRBJ2-1
D gene: -
V gene: TRBV28
CDR3 protein: CASNIRDYNEQFF
CDR3 DNA: TGTGCCAGCAACATCCGGGACTACAATGAGCAGTTCTTC

clone size: -
J gene: TRBJ1-1
D gene: -
V gene: TRBV30
CDR3 protein: CAWSRLNTEAFF
CDR3 DNA: TGTGCCTGGAGTCGTTTGAACACTGAAGCTTTCTTT

clone size: once
J gene: TRBJ1-6
D gene: TRBD1
V gene: TRBV19
CDR3 protein: CASNYGQGKSYNSPLHF
CDR3 DNA: TGTGCCAGCAACTATGGACAGGGAAAATCCTATAATTCACCCCTCCACTTT

clone size: once
J gene: TRBJ2-5
D gene: TRBD2
V gene: TRBV2
CDR3 protein: CASLRGGQETQYF
CDR3 DNA: TGTGCCAGCTTGCGGGGGGGCCAAGAGACCCAGTACTTC

clone size: once
J gene: TRBJ2-5
D gene: -
V gene: TRBV5-1
CDR3 protein: CASSLVRDPRETQYF
CDR3 DNA: TGCGCCAGCAGCTTGGTGCGGGACCCCAGAGAGACCCAGTACTTC

clone size: -
J gene: TRBJ2-7
D gene: -
V gene: TRBV5-8
CDR3 protein: CASRSEGWAGLDEQYF
CDR3 DNA: TGTGCCAGCAGATCGGAAGGATGGGCAGGGCTTGACGAGCAGTACTTC

clone size: -
J gene: TRBJ2-1
D gene: TRBD2
V gene: TRBV5-5
CDR3 protein: CASSLAAGGSSYGYNEQFF
CDR3 DNA: TGTGCCAGCAGCTTGGCGGCGGGGGGAAGTTCGTATGGATACAATGAGCAGTTCTTC

clone size: -
J gene: TRBJ2-1
D gene: TRBD2
V gene: TRBV5-8
CDR3 protein: CASSLQTAGDEQFF
CDR3 DNA: TGTGCCAGCAGCTTGCAAACGGCGGGGGATGAGCAGTTCTTC

clone size: -
J gene: TRBJ2-1
D gene: -
V gene: TRBV5-8
CDR3 protein: CASSLLGPTGEQFF
CDR3 DNA: TGTGCCAGCAGCCTTCTCGGCCCGACGGGTGAGCAGTTCTTC

clone size: few
J gene: TRBJ2-7
D gene: -
V gene: TRBV7-2
CDR3 protein: CASSSTGFYEQYF
CDR3 DNA: TGTGCCAGCAGCTCTACAGGGTTCTACGAGCAGTACTTC

clone size: few
J gene: TRBJ1-3
D gene: TRBD1
V gene: TRBV5-1
CDR3 protein: CASSFSTGSGNTIYF
CDR3 DNA: TGCGCCAGCAGCTTCTCGACAGGGTCTGGAAACACCATATATTTT

clone size: -
J gene: TRBJ1-5
D gene: -
V gene: TRBV5-3
CDR3 protein: CALGIGDSNQPQHF
CDR3 DNA: TGTGCCCTAGGGATAGGGGATAGCAATCAGCCCCAGCATTTT

clone size: -
J gene: TRBJ1-2
D gene: TRBD1
V gene: TRBV15
CDR3 protein: CATSGLQGFGYTF
CDR3 DNA: TGTGCCACCAGCGGATTACAGGGGTTCGGCTACACCTTC

clone size: once
J gene: TRBJ1-5
D gene: -
V gene: TRBV27
CDR3 protein: CASHRKEASGQPQHF
CDR3 DNA: TGTGCCAGCCACCGGAAGGAGGCCTCGGGTCAGCCCCAGCATTTT

clone size: -
J gene: TRBJ1-2
D gene: TRBD1
V gene: TRBV28
CDR3 protein: CASSPSDRSYYGYTF
CDR3 DNA: TGTGCCAGCAGTCCCTCGGACAGGTCGTACTATGGCTACACCTTC

clone size: -
J gene: TRBJ2-7
D gene: TRBD1
V gene: TRBV23-1
CDR3 protein: CASRLGTGEYF
CDR3 DNA: TGCGCCAGCAGACTTGGGACAGGTGAGTACTTC

clone size: -
J gene: TRBJ1-2
D gene: -
V gene: TRBV2
CDR3 protein: CASRTDSDYGYTF
CDR3 DNA: TGTGCCAGCAGGACAGATTCGGACTATGGCTACACCTTC

clone size: few
J gene: TRBJ2-7
D gene: TRBD1
V gene: TRBV2
CDR3 protein: CASSADRGYEQYF
CDR3 DNA: TGTGCCAGCAGCGCCGACAGGGGCTACGAGCAGTACTTC

clone size: -
J gene: TRBJ1-1
D gene: -
V gene: TRBV10-2
CDR3 protein: CASSDVAEDTEAFF
CDR3 DNA: TGCGCCAGCAGTGATGTGGCGGAGGACACTGAAGCTTTCTTT

clone size: few
J gene: TRBJ2-3
D gene: -
V gene: TRBV7-3
CDR3 protein: CASSPAPADTQYF
CDR3 DNA: TGTGCCAGCAGCCCCGCCCCGGCAGATACGCAGTATTTT

clone size: -
J gene: TRBJ2-3
D gene: -
V gene: TRBV14
CDR3 protein: CASSPGEDTQYF
CDR3 DNA: TGTGCCAGCAGCCCGGGGGAGGATACGCAGTATTTT

clone size: -
J gene: TRBJ2-3
D gene: -
V gene: TRBV7-3
CDR3 protein: CASSLKFGDTQYF
CDR3 DNA: TGTGCCAGCAGCTTAAAGTTCGGAGATACGCAGTATTTT

clone size: -
J gene: TRBJ1-2
D gene: TRBD1
V gene: TRBV27
CDR3 protein: CASSKDRDFGGVYGYTF
CDR3 DNA: TGTGCCAGCAGTAAGGACAGGGACTTTGGCGGAGTCTATGGCTACACCTTC

clone size: -
J gene: TRBJ1-1
D gene: -
V gene: TRBV28
CDR3 protein: CATHPGMNTEAFF
CDR3 DNA: TGTGCCACGCACCCAGGGATGAACACTGAAGCTTTCTTT

clone size: -
J gene: TRBJ2-5
D gene: TRBD2
V gene: TRBV5-1
CDR3 protein: CASSSSGRAPETQYF
CDR3 DNA: TGCGCCAGCAGCTCCTCTGGGAGGGCCCCCGAGACCCAGTACTTC

clone size: once
J gene: TRBJ1-4
D gene: -
V gene: TRBV21-1
CDR3 protein: CASSKAGREGAEKLFF
CDR3 DNA: TGTGCCAGCAGCAAAGCGGGCAGGGAAGGCGCTGAAAAACTGTTTTTT

clone size: once
J gene: TRBJ2-7
D gene: TRBD1
V gene: TRBV5-6
CDR3 protein: CASNPDRGRISYEQYF
CDR3 DNA: TGTGCCAGCAACCCCGACAGGGGGAGGATCTCCTACGAGCAGTACTTC

clone size: -
J gene: TRBJ2-7
D gene: -
V gene: TRBV27
CDR3 protein: CASSSYFEQYF
CDR3 DNA: TGTGCCAGCAGTTCCTACTTCGAGCAGTACTTC

clone size: -
J gene: TRBJ1-5
D gene: TRBD1
V gene: TRBV6-6
CDR3 protein: CASSRTSQGEVNQPQHF
CDR3 DNA: TGTGCCAGCAGTCGAACGAGCCAGGGGGAGGTCAATCAGCCCCAGCATTTT

clone size: -
J gene: TRBJ2-3
D gene: TRBD1
V gene: TRBV18
CDR3 protein: CASSPVTGVNTDTQYF
CDR3 DNA: TGTGCCAGCTCACCAGTGACAGGGGTGAACACAGATACGCAGTATTTT

clone size: -
J gene: TRBJ2-5
D gene: TRBD1
V gene: TRBV19
CDR3 protein: CASSRTGGKETQYF
CDR3 DNA: TGTGCCAGTAGCCGGACAGGGGGGAAAGAGACCCAGTACTTC

clone size: -
J gene: TRBJ2-1
D gene: -
V gene: TRBV27
CDR3 protein: CASSLSGRGDEQFF
CDR3 DNA: TGTGCCAGCAGTTTATCCGGCAGGGGCGATGAGCAGTTCTTC

clone size: -
J gene: TRBJ1-5
D gene: -
V gene: TRBV18
CDR3 protein: CASSSLGGSNQPQHF
CDR3 DNA: TGTGCCAGCTCATCCCTAGGGGGTAGCAATCAGCCCCAGCATTTT

clone size: -
J gene: TRBJ1-1
D gene: TRBD1
V gene: TRBV28
CDR3 protein: CASSGQGGYTEAFF
CDR3 DNA: TGTGCCAGCAGTGGACAGGGAGGATACACTGAAGCTTTCTTT

clone size: -
J gene: TRBJ1-3
D gene: TRBD1
V gene: TRBV5-8
CDR3 protein: CASSRTPGTGYGNTIYF
CDR3 DNA: TGTGCCAGCAGCCGGACCCCCGGGACAGGGTATGGAAACACCATATATTTT